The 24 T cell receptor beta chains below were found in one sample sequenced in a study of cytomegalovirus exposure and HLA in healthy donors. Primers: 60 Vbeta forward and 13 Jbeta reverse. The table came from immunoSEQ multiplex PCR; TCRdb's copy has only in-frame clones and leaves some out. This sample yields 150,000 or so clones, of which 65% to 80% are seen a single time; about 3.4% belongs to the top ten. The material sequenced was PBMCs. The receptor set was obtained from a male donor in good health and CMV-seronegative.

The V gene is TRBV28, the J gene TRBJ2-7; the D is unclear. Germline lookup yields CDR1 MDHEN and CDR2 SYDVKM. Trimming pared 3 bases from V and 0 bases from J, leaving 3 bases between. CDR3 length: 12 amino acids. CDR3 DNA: TGTGCCAGCAGTTTCAACTCCTACGAGCAGTACTTC. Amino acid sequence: CASSFNSYEQYF.

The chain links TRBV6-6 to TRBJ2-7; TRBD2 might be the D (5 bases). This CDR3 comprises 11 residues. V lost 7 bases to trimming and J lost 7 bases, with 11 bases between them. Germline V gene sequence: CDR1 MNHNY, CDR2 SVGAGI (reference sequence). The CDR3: CASTTSGEQYF. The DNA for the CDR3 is TGTGCCAGCACTACGAGCGGAGAGCAGTACTTC.

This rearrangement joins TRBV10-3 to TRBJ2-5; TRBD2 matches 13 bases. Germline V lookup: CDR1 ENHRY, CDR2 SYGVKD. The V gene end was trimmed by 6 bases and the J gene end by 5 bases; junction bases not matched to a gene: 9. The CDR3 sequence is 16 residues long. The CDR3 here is CAIRGTSGMGLETQYF. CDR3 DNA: TGTGCCATCAGGGGGACTAGCGGGATGGGTCTCGAGACCCAGTACTTC.

CDR3 DNA: TGTGCCAGCAAGCCCCGGGACAGGGAGCTCTATGGCTACACCTTC. This sequence encodes CASKPRDRELYGYTF. The chain joins TRBV27 to TRBJ1-2, with TRBD1 identical over 9 bases. V dropped 7 bases and J dropped 4; count of bases not matched to a gene: 10. Germline assignment: CDR1 MNHEY and CDR2 SMNVEV (reference sequence). The CDR3 loop spans 15 amino acids.

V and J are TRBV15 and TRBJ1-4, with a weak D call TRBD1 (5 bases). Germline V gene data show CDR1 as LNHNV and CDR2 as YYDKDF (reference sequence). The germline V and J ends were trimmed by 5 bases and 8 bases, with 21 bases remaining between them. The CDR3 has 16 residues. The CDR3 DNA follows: TGTGCCACCAGCCTACTAGGAGCGGGGCTTGGAGAAAAACTGTTTTTT. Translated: CATSLLGAGLGEKLFF.

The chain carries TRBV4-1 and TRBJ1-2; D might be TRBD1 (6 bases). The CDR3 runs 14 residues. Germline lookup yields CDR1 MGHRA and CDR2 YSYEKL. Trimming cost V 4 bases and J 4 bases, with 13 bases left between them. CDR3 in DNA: TGCGCCAGCAGCCTTGCCATGGACAGCTATGGCTACACCTTC. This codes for CASSLAMDSYGYTF.

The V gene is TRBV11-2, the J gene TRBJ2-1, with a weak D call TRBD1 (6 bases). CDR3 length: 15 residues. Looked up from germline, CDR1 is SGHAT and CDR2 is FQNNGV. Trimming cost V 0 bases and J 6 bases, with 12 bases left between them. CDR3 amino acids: CASSLDLDSSNEQFF. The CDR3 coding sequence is TGTGCCAGCAGCTTAGATTTGGACAGTAGCAATGAGCAGTTCTTC.

This CDR3 reads CASSPWEQGGINSPLHF. CDR3 DNA: TGTGCCAGCTCGCCCTGGGAACAGGGTGGGATAAATTCACCCCTCCACTTT. The chain uses TRBV18 and TRBJ1-6; TRBD1 is a possible D gene (6 bases). The ends were cut back, 6 bases at V and 7 bases at J, with 22 bases in the middle. Germline-derived CDR1 and CDR2 are KGHSH and LQKENI. This CDR3 spans 17 amino acids.

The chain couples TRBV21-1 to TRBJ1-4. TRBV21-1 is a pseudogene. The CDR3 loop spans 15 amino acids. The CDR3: CASSKRAGPNEKLFF. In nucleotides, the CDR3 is TGTGCCAGCAGCAAACGGGCGGGGCCTAATGAAAAACTGTTTTTT.

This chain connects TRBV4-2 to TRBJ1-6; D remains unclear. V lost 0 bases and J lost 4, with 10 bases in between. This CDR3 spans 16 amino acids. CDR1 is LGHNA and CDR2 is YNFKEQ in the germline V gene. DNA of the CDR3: TGTGCCAGCAGCCAAGATGGTACGGGGTATAATTCACCCCTCCACTTT. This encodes CASSQDGTGYNSPLHF.

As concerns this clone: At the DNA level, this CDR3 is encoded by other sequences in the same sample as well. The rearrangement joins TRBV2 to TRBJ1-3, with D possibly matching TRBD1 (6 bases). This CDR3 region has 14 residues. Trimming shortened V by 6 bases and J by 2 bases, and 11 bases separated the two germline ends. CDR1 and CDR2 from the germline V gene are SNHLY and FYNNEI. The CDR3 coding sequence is TGTGCCAGCAGACCACAGGGACCTGGAAACACCATATATTTT. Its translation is CASRPQGPGNTIYF.

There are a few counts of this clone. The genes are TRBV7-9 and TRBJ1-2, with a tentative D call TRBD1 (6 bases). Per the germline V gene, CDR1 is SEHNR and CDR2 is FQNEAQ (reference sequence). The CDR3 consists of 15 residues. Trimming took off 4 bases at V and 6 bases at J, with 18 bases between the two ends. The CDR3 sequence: CASSSKAGANNGYTF. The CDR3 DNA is TGTGCCAGCAGCTCCAAAGCAGGGGCAAACAATGGCTACACCTTC.

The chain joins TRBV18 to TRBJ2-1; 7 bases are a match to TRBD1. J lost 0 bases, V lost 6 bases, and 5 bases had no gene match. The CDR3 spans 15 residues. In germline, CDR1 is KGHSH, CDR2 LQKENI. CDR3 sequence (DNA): TGTGCCAGCTCTACGGGACAGAGCTCCTACAATGAGCAGTTCTTC. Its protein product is CASSTGQSSYNEQFF.

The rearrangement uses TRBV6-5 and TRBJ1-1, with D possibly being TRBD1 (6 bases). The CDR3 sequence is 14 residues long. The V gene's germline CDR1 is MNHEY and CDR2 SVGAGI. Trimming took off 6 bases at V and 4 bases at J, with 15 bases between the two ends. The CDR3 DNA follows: TGTGCCAGCAGCCAACAGGGCAGGGCCACTGAAGCTTTCTTT. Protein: CASSQQGRATEAFF.

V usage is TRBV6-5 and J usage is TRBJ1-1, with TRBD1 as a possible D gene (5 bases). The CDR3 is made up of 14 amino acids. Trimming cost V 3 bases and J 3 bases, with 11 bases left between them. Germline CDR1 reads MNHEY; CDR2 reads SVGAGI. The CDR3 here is CASSYQGVDTEAFF. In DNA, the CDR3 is TGTGCCAGCAGTTATCAGGGTGTTGACACTGAAGCTTTCTTT.

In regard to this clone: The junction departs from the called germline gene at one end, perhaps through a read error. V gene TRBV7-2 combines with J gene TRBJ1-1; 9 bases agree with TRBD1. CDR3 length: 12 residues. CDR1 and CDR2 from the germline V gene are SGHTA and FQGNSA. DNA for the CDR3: TGTGCCAGCAGCCGACGGACAGGGGAAATATCCTTT. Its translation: CASSRRTGEISF.

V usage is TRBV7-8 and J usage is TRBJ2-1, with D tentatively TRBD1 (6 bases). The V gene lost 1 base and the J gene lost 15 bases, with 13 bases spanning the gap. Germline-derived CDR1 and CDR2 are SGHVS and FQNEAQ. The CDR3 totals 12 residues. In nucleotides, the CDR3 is TGTGCCAGCAGCTTAGGGGGGCCTAGAGTGTTCTTC. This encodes CASSLGGPRVFF. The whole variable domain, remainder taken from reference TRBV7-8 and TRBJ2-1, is GAGVSQSPRYKVAKRGQDVALRCDPISGHVSLFWYQQALGQGPEFLTYFQNEAQLDKSGLPSDRFFAERPEGSVSTLKIQRTQQEDSAVYLCASSLGGPRVFFGPGTRLTVL.

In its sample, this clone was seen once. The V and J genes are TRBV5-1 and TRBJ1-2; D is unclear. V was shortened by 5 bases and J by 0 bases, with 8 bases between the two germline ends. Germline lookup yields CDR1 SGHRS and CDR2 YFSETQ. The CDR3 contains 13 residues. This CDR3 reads CASSEESNYGYTF. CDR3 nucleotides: TGCGCCAGCAGTGAGGAATCTAACTATGGCTACACCTTC.

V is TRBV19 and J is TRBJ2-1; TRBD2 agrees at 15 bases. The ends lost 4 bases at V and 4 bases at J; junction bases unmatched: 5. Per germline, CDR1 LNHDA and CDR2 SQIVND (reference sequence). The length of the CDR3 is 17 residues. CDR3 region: CASSRTSGRATYNEQFF. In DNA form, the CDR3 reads TGTGCCAGTAGTAGGACTAGCGGGAGGGCGACTTACAATGAGCAGTTCTTC.

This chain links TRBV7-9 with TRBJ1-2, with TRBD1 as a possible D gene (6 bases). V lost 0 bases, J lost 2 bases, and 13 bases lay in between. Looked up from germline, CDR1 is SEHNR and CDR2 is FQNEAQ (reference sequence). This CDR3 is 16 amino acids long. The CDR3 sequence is CASSLAEGGPNYGYTF. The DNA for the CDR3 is TGTGCCAGCAGCTTAGCGGAGGGGGGGCCCAACTATGGCTACACCTTC.

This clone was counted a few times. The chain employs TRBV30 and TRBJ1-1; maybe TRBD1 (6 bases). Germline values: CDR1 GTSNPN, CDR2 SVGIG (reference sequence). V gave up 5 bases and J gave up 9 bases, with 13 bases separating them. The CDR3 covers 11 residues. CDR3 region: CAWGTPLKAFF. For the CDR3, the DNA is TGTGCCTGGGGGACACCCCTAAAAGCTTTCTTT.

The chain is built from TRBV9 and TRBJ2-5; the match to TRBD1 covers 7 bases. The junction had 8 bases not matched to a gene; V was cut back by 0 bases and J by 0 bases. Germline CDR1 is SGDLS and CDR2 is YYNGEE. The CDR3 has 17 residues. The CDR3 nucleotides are TGTGCCAGCAGCGTAGGGGGACAGAGACAGTACCAAGAGACCCAGTACTTC. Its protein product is CASSVGGQRQYQETQYF.

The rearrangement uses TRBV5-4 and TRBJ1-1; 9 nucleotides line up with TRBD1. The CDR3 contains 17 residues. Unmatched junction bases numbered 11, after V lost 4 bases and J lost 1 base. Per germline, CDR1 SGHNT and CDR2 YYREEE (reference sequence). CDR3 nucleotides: TGTGCCAGCAGCCCGACCGTACAGGGGGCTAAGAACACTGAAGCTTTCTTT. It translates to CASSPTVQGAKNTEAFF.

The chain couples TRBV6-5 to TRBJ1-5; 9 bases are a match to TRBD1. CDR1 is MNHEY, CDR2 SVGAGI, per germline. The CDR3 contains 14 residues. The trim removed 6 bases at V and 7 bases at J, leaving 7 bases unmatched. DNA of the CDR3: TGTGCCAGCAGCGTACAGGGGGCGAACCAGCCCCAGCATTTT. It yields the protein CASSVQGANQPQHF.